This TCR beta chain was profiled in a study of T cell responses to AZD1222 COVID-19 vaccine. Data came from immunoSEQ multiplex PCR; TCRdb stores just in-frame clones and leaves some out. This repertoire shows around 150,000 clones, around nine tenths found once; its top ten account for roughly 5.5%. The starting material was peripheral blood, obtained on day 0 of AZD1222 vaccination. The sequence derives from an adult in good health.

CDR3 amino acids: CASSQGNRGSTEAFF. In DNA form, the CDR3 reads TGTGCCAGCAGCCAAGGGAACAGGGGTTCCACTGAAGCTTTCTTT. The gene calls are TRBV3-1 (or the pseudogene TRBV3-2) and TRBJ1-1; 7 nucleotides match TRBD1. The CDR3 has 15 residues. CDR1 is LGHDT and CDR2 is YNNKEL in the germline V gene (reference sequence). Trimming at V came to 1 base and at J to 4 bases, leaving 6 bases not matched to a gene.